These 23 T cell receptor beta chains share one sample of origin, sequenced in a study of T cells in women clearing cervical HPV infection. The table came from immunoSEQ multiplex PCR; TCRdb's copy has only in-frame clones and leaves some out. The sample totals about 29,000 clones. Sequenced input: blood buffy coat. The receptors shown here come from a woman between 18 and 70 years old with a cervical HPV16 infection that either progressed to CIN3+ or cleared (not recorded which).

As to this clone: The read comes to an end 3 residues before the CDR3 does, leaving the germline J gene to fill in the end. The chain has TRBV2 and TRBJ2-2, with TRBD2 matching 7 bases. The germline gives CDR1 SNHLY, CDR2 FYNNEI. The trim removed 4 bases at V and 1 base at J, leaving 6 bases unmatched. CDR3 length: 16 amino acids. CDR3 loop: CASSGPAGENTGELFF. Incomplete CDR3 DNA: TGTGCCAGCAGTGGCCCGGCGGGGGAGAACACCGGGGAG.

Notes on this clone: The CDR3 end is not reached by the read, which stops 3 residues before it; the germline J gene fills it in. The chain carries TRBV7-9 and TRBJ2-7, with 7 bases identical to TRBD2. CDR3 size: 14 residues. With 5 bases clipped from V and 0 bases from J, the junction kept 4 bases outside the gene matches. Looked up from germline, CDR1 is SEHNR and CDR2 is FQNEAQ (reference sequence). CDR3 DNA, as far as it was read: TGTGCCAGCAGCGCACGGGGGGACTCCTACGAG. Translation: CASSARGDSYE. Given in full, the CDR3 is CASSARGDSYEQYF.

In regard to this clone: The read finishes 3 residues shy of the CDR3 end, and the germline J gene is used to complete it. The V call is TRBV19, the J call TRBJ2-7, with 9 bases lining up with TRBD2. This CDR3 spans 14 amino acids. The germline V gene encodes CDR1 LNHDA and CDR2 SQIVND (reference sequence). The V gene end was trimmed by 5 bases and the J gene end by 2 bases; junction bases not matched to a gene: 4. The DNA read from the CDR3 is TGTGCCAGTAGTTCGACTAGCGGCGCCTACGAG. Its translation is CASSSTSGAYE. The whole CDR3 region reads CASSSTSGAYEQYF. Using reference TRBV19 and TRBJ2-7 for the parts outside the CDR3, the full variable domain is DGGITQSPKYLFRKEGQNVTLSCEQNLNHDAMYWYRQDPGQGLRLIYYSQIVNDFQKGDIAEGYSVSREKKESFPLTVTSAQKNPTAFYLCASSSTSGAYEQYFGPGTRLTVT.

Note on this clone: The missing CDR3 end, 3 residues past where the read stops, is filled in from the germline J gene. V gene TRBV6-4 combines with J gene TRBJ2-1; the D gene is possibly TRBD2 (6 bases). Between the trimmed V and J ends, which lost 2 bases and 8 bases, there was a span of 13 bases. The CDR3 length is 14 residues. Germline assignment: CDR1 MRHNA and CDR2 SNTAGT. The sequenced CDR3 bases are TGTGCCAGCAGTGACGGTGCGGGAAGCGATGAG. Its protein product is CASSDGAGSDE. The whole CDR3 protein is CASSDGAGSDEQFF.

Turning to this clone: The read falls 3 residues short of the CDR3 end, and the missing part is taken from the germline J gene. J is TRBJ1-6 and V is TRBV20-1; 9 nucleotides match TRBD1. The CDR3 has 13 residues. Germline CDR1 and CDR2: DFQATT and SNEGSKA (reference sequence). Unmatched junction bases numbered 3, after V lost 5 bases and J lost 7 bases. The CDR3 here is CSALGQGNSPLHF. The part of the CDR3 DNA that was read is TGCAGTGCTTTGGGACAGGGAAATTCACCC.

Concerning this clone itself: With the read ending 3 residues before the CDR3 end, the germline J gene is used to fill in that end. The gene calls are TRBV5-6 and TRBJ2-1, with 9 nucleotides matching TRBD2. CDR3 size: 15 residues. V was clipped by 3 bases and J by 2 bases; unmatched bases: 3. CDR1 SGHDT and CDR2 YYEEEE come from the germline V gene. CDR3: CASSSLAGAYNEQFF. The part of the CDR3 DNA that was read is TGTGCCAGCAGCTCCTTAGCGGGGGCCTACAATGAG.

The CDR3 here is CASSLQAEAYEQYF. The part of the CDR3 DNA that was read is TGCGCCAGCAGCTTGCAGGCAGAAGCATACGAG. The V call is TRBV5-1, the J call TRBJ2-7; D unresolved. The CDR3 end is not reached by the read, which stops 3 residues before it; the germline J gene fills it in. The CDR3 spans 14 residues. Germline V gene data show CDR1 as SGHRS and CDR2 as YFSETQ. V was clipped by 1 base and J by 4 bases, with 12 bases between them.

In regard to this clone: The read stops 3 residues short of the end of the CDR3; the missing end is completed from the germline J gene. The V call is TRBV2, the J call TRBJ2-3; the match to TRBD2 covers 10 bases. V lost 6 bases, J lost 0 bases, and 3 bases stayed unmatched. Germline V gene sequence: CDR1 SNHLY, CDR2 FYNNEI. The CDR3 length is 15 residues. CDR3 residues: CASRGLAFSTDTQYF. The part of the CDR3 DNA that was read is TGTGCCAGCAGGGGACTAGCGTTTAGCACAGATACG.

The covered CDR3 bases are TGTGCCAGCAGCTTGGACTGGGGCAATGAG. Protein sequence: CASSLDWGNE. In full, the CDR3 is CASSLDWGNEQFF. The chain joins TRBV13 to TRBJ2-1; D might be TRBD2 (5 bases). The read stops 3 residues short of the end of the CDR3; the missing end is completed from the germline J gene. The CDR3 is made up of 13 amino acids. Between the trimmed V and J ends, which lost 3 bases and 6 bases, there was a span of 9 bases. The germline gives CDR1 PRHDT, CDR2 FYEKMQ (reference sequence).

A note on this clone: The sequence runs out 3 residues before the end of the CDR3; the remainder is reconstructed from the germline J gene. The chain employs TRBV10-1 and TRBJ2-3; 7 bases are shared with TRBD1. Per germline, CDR1 WNHNN and CDR2 SYGVQD (reference sequence). The CDR3 has 15 residues. V shed 4 bases and J 2 bases; nucleotides not matched to a gene: 6. CDR3 bases read: TGCGCCAGCAGTGTGAGGGGGCGCGACACAGATACG. Translation gives CASSVRGRDTDT. The entire CDR3 protein is CASSVRGRDTDTQYF.

To note about this clone: The CDR3 end falls 3 residues outside the read, so it is completed with the germline J gene. The rearrangement uses TRBV20-1 and TRBJ2-1; 7 bases fit TRBD2. V was pared by 1 base and J by 5 bases, with 5 bases of the junction left unmatched. The germline gives CDR1 DFQATT, CDR2 SNEGSKA (reference sequence). The length of the CDR3 is 14 residues. The CDR3 region is CSARGATSHNEQFF. CDR3 DNA, as far as it was read: TGCAGTGCTAGAGGAGCGACTAGCCACAATGAG.

CDR3 residues: CSARTTVSNSPLHF. CDR3 DNA (partial): TGCAGTGCTAGGACGACAGTCTCGAATTCACCC. The V and J genes are TRBV20-1 and TRBJ1-6; weak D call: TRBD1 (5 bases). The read finishes 3 residues shy of the CDR3 end, and the germline J gene is used to complete it. Trimming took off 3 bases at V and 7 bases at J, with 13 bases between the two ends. Germline lookup yields CDR1 DFQATT and CDR2 SNEGSKA (reference sequence). CDR3 length equals 14 residues.

As to this clone: The read gets to within 3 residues of the CDR3 end, and the germline J gene fills in the rest. The sample contains more than one DNA sequence encoding this CDR3. The gene calls are TRBV18 and TRBJ2-3, with 10 bases lining up with TRBD2. CDR1 and CDR2 (germline): KGHSH, LQKENI. The CDR3 contains 15 residues. After removal of 6 bases from V and 5 bases from J, the junction contained 8 bases not matched to a gene. CDR3 DNA, as far as it was read: TGTGCCAGCTCCCCGCCTAGCGGGGGCATAGATACG. Protein: CASSPPSGGIDT. In full, the CDR3 is CASSPPSGGIDTQYF.

Notes on this clone: With the read ending 3 residues before the CDR3 end, the germline J gene is used to fill in that end. The chain recombines TRBV5-6 with TRBJ1-2; 10 bases line up with TRBD1. This CDR3 has 14 amino acids. Per germline, CDR1 SGHDT and CDR2 YYEEEE. The ends lost 0 bases at V and 4 bases at J; junction bases unmatched: 0. The CDR3 region is CASSLGTGGYGYTF. CDR3 DNA, as far as it was read: TGTGCCAGCAGCTTGGGGACAGGGGGCTATGGC.

Remarks on this clone: The read ends 3 residues shy of where the CDR3 ends; the end is completed using the germline J gene. V is TRBV2 and J is TRBJ1-4; D might be TRBD1 (5 bases). CDR3 length: 13 amino acids. Germline CDR1 reads SNHLY; CDR2 reads FYNNEI. V was clipped by 8 bases and J by 8 bases, with 15 bases between them. This chain's CDR3 is CASGAFTGEKLFF. The sequenced part of the CDR3 DNA is TGTGCCAGCGGCGCCTTTACAGGAGAAAAA.

For this clone: The read terminates 3 residues before the CDR3 end, so the remaining end is supplied by the germline J gene. V gene TRBV29-1 combines with J gene TRBJ2-3; D ambiguous. Trimming pared 8 bases from V and 5 bases from J, leaving 14 bases between. Germline V gives CDR1 SQVTM, CDR2 ANQGSEA. This CDR3 region has 12 residues. The CDR3 sequence: CSSPSKGDTQYF. The CDR3 bases that were read are TGCAGCTCCCCCTCAAAGGGAGATACG.

As concerns this clone: Coverage ceases 3 residues before the CDR3 finishes, and the germline J gene fills in the end. This rearrangement joins TRBV5-8 to TRBJ1-5, with D uncertain. Germline assignment: CDR1 SGHTS and CDR2 YDEGEE. The CDR3 runs 13 residues. V was clipped by 1 base and J by 6 bases, with 8 bases between them. The CDR3 sequence is CASSLTVTQPQHF. The sequenced part of the CDR3 DNA is TGTGCCAGCAGCTTGACAGTCACTCAGCCC.

About this clone: The read ends 3 residues before the CDR3 terminus; that terminus is restored from the germline J gene. The chain recombines TRBV5-1 with TRBJ2-3; 8 bases align to TRBD2. V shed 4 bases, J shed 0 bases, and the junction held 1 base outside the gene matches. This CDR3 has 14 residues. Germline CDR1 and CDR2: SGHRS and YFSETQ. CDR3 DNA, as far as it was read: TGCGCCAGCAGCGGCGGGGGGAGCACAGATACG. Its translation is CASSGGGSTDT. The CDR3 in full is CASSGGGSTDTQYF.

Of note for this clone: The read ends 3 residues early relative to the CDR3; the germline J gene fills the gap. The chain employs TRBV5-6 and TRBJ1-2; TRBD1 is a possible D gene (6 bases). Germline assignment: CDR1 SGHDT and CDR2 YYEEEE. This CDR3 has 13 residues. The sequenced CDR3 bases are TGTGCCAGCAGCTTGGAGCGGGGGCTGGGC. It yields the protein CASSLERGLG. In full, the CDR3 is CASSLERGLGYTF.

About this clone: The CDR3 end falls 3 residues outside the read, so it is completed with the germline J gene. The chain links TRBV5-1 to TRBJ2-5, with 11 nucleotides matching TRBD1. The CDR3 totals 19 residues. The V segment lost 4 bases and the J segment 2 bases; nucleotides outside the gene matches: 16. The germline V gene encodes CDR1 SGHRS and CDR2 YFSETQ. Partial CDR3 DNA: TGCGCCAGCAGCCTGGCCGCGGTTGGGACAGGGGGTTTACAAGAGACC. This encodes CASSLAAVGTGGLQET. The whole CDR3 sequence is CASSLAAVGTGGLQETQYF.

In the case of this clone: The read is 3 residues too short to cover the CDR3 end, so that end is filled in from the germline J gene. The J gene is TRBJ1-1, the V gene TRBV4-1; possibly TRBD1 for D (6 bases). This CDR3 has 15 amino acids. Trimming stripped 3 bases from V and 5 bases from J, with 16 bases between. Germline assignment: CDR1 MGHRA and CDR2 YSYEKL. This chain's CDR3 is CASSHPQGVVTEAFF. Partial CDR3 DNA: TGCGCCAGCAGCCACCCACAGGGAGTAGTGACTGAA.

A word on this clone: The observed sequence ends 3 residues before the CDR3 terminus, with the missing tail filled in from the germline J gene. This chain connects TRBV10-1 to TRBJ2-7; tentative D call: TRBD1 (5 bases). Germline assignment: CDR1 WNHNN and CDR2 SYGVQD (reference sequence). The CDR3 extends over 14 amino acids. V lost 0 bases to trimming and J lost 6 bases, with 12 bases between them. The CDR3 region is CASSESAGRSEQYF. Incomplete CDR3 DNA: TGCGCCAGCAGTGAGTCGGCAGGGCGTAGCGAG.

About this clone: Read data end 3 residues before the CDR3 end; the end is taken from the germline J gene. The J gene is TRBJ2-3, the V gene TRBV11-2; 8 bases are shared with TRBD1. The length of the CDR3 is 15 residues. The germline CDR1 and CDR2 sequences are SGHAT and FQNNGV. J was trimmed by 0 bases and V by 2 bases; bases with no gene match: 1. This CDR3 is CASSLNRGSTDTQYF. CDR3 DNA, as far as it was read: TGTGCCAGCAGCTTAAACAGGGGGAGCACAGATACG.